This TCR beta chain appears in the sequencing data of a study of blood T cell repertoires in COVID-19 (TCRdb year 2020). In the study overall: The collaborator samples originated in the United States, Italy and Spain and spanned the acute and convalescent phases of COVID-19. The prospective study material was composed of cDNA or gDNA derived from T cells, B-cell-depleted T cells, or PBMCs. Subjects who had been exposed to COVID-19, were actively infected with it, or had recovered from it provided the deeply sampled blood TCRbeta repertoires that made up the dataset. The repertoires were released in a freely available public database intended as a resource for research on the immune response to SARS-CoV-2. Samples were obtained from the ongoing ImmuneRACE study (first 160 participants) and from some 1,300 subjects provided by 6 global collaborators. A de-identified subject ID, COVID-19 status, age in years and sex were almost always included in the sample metadata. Where HLA class I and class II types were available, the types were taken from metadata supplied by the sample provider, not from assay-based typing. Summary of the overall study and its limitations: How much clinical and demographic metadata was included differed by source and by participant, and the metadata was provided uncurated.

The collaborating institutions used their own protocols to collect whole blood in K2EDTA tubes. For TCRbeta analysis, collaborator samples were shipped as frozen whole blood, as isolated PBMCs, or as DNA extracted from either sample type. Remarks on this clone: Its binding antigen is unknown. Nothing much larger sits one base from this clone, and base qualities are not available.

Reading the germline V gene (reference sequence) gives CDR1 PRHDT and CDR2 FYEKMQ. From the cysteine through the phenylalanine, the CDR3 covers 15 amino acids. Solely the CDR3 DNA is kept, with 45 bases framed from the first base. After removal of 6 bases from V and 2 bases from J, the junction retains 8 bases not matched to a gene. TCRbeta CDR3 regions were amplified from genomic DNA using the immunoSEQ Assay, a bias-controlled multiplex PCR. The original methods were these. The number of nucleated cells in each sample was estimated from the amplification of reference gene primers within the assay. To quantify the absolute abundance of each unique TCRbeta CDR3 rearrangement, sequence reads were collapsed and filtered. Productive Simpson clonality was computed per sample as the square root of Simpson's diversity index over productive rearrangements. The table comes from immuneACCESS by way of TCRdb, which keeps in-frame sequences with V and J called. Part of the clones is missing from these tables; in studies checked, under half for an unresolved V gene and the rest for unknown reasons. Clone size and the V and J calls come from that table; the DNA yielded D and trimming. The sample has about 80,000 clones on record, less than 90% of them singletons. Of the sample, 4.5% to 7% is held by the ten largest clones.

In this chain, TRBV13 is recombined with TRBJ1-2, with 8 middle bases fitting TRBD1. The receptor comes from a man aged 60 to 69 with active or convalescent COVID-19. Sequencing was done on a sample of peripheral blood. The CDR3 region reads CASRPQTGANYGYTF. The DNA sequence is given as TGTGCCAGCAGACCTCAGACAGGGGCAAACTATGGCTACACCTTC.